This is a list of T cell receptor beta chains from one sample in a study of T cells after yellow fever vaccination. TCRdb used MiXCR to reprocess the 5' RACE reads, holding one entry per CDR3 protein. The sample lists around 610,000 distinct CDR3 sequences; approximately 15% were seen once. The specimen was PBMCs, collected on the day of the yellow fever booster vaccination. These receptor sequences come from a man aged 25-45 years who received the YFV17D yellow fever vaccine. CDR3s include the opening cysteine and the closing phenylalanine or tryptophan. Each record gives: clone size, D gene, J gene, V gene, CDR3 protein, CDR3 DNA. A D gene is named only where the DNA matches it firmly. Part of the rows lack a size; the others show once, few, many or a class for expanded clones.

-	TRBD2	TRBJ2-1	TRBV20-1	CSARPGLADYNEQFF	TGCAGTGCTAGGCCCGGACTAGCGGACTACAATGAGCAGTTCTTC
few	TRBD1	TRBJ2-1	TRBV19	CASSIEQGFNEQFF	TGTGCCAGTAGTATAGAACAGGGGTTCAATGAGCAGTTCTTC
-	-	TRBJ2-7	TRBV15	CATSRAAGTRAVSYEQYF	TGTGCCACCAGCAGAGCGGCCGGAACCAGGGCGGTCTCCTACGAGCAGTACTTC
-	-	TRBJ1-2	TRBV19	CATLQGRNYGYTF	TGTGCCACCCTTCAGGGACGCAACTATGGCTACACCTTC
many	-	TRBJ2-3	TRBV4-2	CASSQDYAGPRTDTQYF	TGTGCCAGCAGCCAAGACTACGCGGGGCCGCGCACAGATACGCAGTATTTT
-	-	TRBJ1-5	TRBV29-1	CSPWGLYSNQPQHF	TGCAGCCCATGGGGTCTATATAGCAATCAGCCCCAGCATTTT
few	-	TRBJ2-1	TRBV18	CASSPGQGPRNEQFF	TGTGCCAGCTCACCAGGGCAGGGACCTCGGAATGAGCAGTTCTTC
-	-	TRBJ1-2	TRBV4-3	CASSQSISGFNYGYTF	TGCGCCAGCAGCCAATCGATCTCGGGGTTCAACTATGGCTACACCTTC
few	-	TRBJ1-5	TRBV12-3/TRBV12-4	CASSFQGNSNQPQHF	TGTGCCAGCAGTTTCCAGGGAAATAGCAATCAGCCCCAGCATTTT
few	-	TRBJ1-1	TRBV7-2	CASSPRTSPLNTEAFF	TGTGCCAGCAGCCCCCGGACTAGCCCCTTGAACACTGAAGCTTTCTTT
few	TRBD1	TRBJ2-2	TRBV28	CASSFPRQGRTGELFF	TGTGCCAGCAGTTTCCCGAGACAGGGTCGTACCGGGGAGCTGTTTTTT
-	TRBD1	TRBJ1-2	TRBV12-3/TRBV12-4	CASAHGTGGFYGYTF	TGTGCCAGCGCCCACGGGACAGGGGGTTTCTATGGCTACACCTTC
-	TRBD1	TRBJ2-1	TRBV19	CASKTQGDEYNEQFF	TGTGCCAGTAAAACCCAGGGGGACGAATACAATGAGCAGTTCTTC
-	-	TRBJ2-5	TRBV7-9	CASSRSGRQETQYF	TGTGCCAGCAGCAGATCCGGGAGACAAGAGACCCAGTACTTC
many	TRBD1	TRBJ2-3	TRBV7-9	CASRGLPGQGVTDTQYF	TGTGCCAGCAGAGGGCTCCCGGGACAGGGAGTGACAGATACGCAGTATTTT
-	-	TRBJ2-1	TRBV28	CASTSAGKYNEQFF	TGTGCCAGCACGTCTGCGGGTAAATACAATGAGCAGTTCTTC
few	TRBD2	TRBJ2-5	TRBV15	CATSGAGTSGRLGETQYF	TGTGCCACCAGCGGCGCCGGGACTAGCGGGAGGCTAGGAGAGACCCAGTACTTC
-	TRBD1	TRBJ1-1	TRBV20-1	CSAKETGVDAFF	TGCAGTGCTAAGGAGACAGGGGTCGACGCTTTCTTT
few	-	TRBJ1-2	TRBV5-4	CASSQNTDSRYTF	TGTGCCAGCAGCCAGAATACCGACAGCCGCTACACCTTC
-	-	TRBJ1-1	TRBV20-1	CSASIQGVALLNTEAFF	TGCAGTGCTAGTATTCAAGGGGTGGCCCTGCTGAACACTGAAGCTTTCTTT
-	-	TRBJ2-5	TRBV7-2	CASSLVPEGVETQYF	TGTGCCAGCAGCTTAGTCCCCGAGGGTGTGGAGACCCAGTACTTC
-	-	TRBJ2-5	TRBV7-7	CASSLWDGETQYF	TGTGCTAGCAGCTTATGGGACGGGGAGACCCAGTACTTC
few	TRBD1	TRBJ2-2	TRBV7-8	CASSPTGTANTGELFF	TGTGCCAGCAGCCCCACCGGGACAGCCAACACCGGGGAGCTGTTTTTT
few	-	TRBJ2-7	TRBV20-1	CSALRDDSYEQYF	TGCAGTGCTTTACGGGACGACTCCTACGAGCAGTACTTC
-	-	TRBJ2-5	TRBV6-2/TRBV6-3	CASSFRDQGTQYF	TGTGCCAGCAGTTTCCGTGACCAAGGGACCCAGTACTTC
few	TRBD1	TRBJ2-3	TRBV6-1	CASSGNRGTSTDTQYF	TGTGCCAGCAGTGGCAACAGGGGGACTAGCACAGATACGCAGTATTTT
few	-	TRBJ2-5	TRBV6-6	CASRRAGQETQYF	TGTGCCAGCAGGAGGGCGGGCCAAGAGACCCAGTACTTC
many	-	TRBJ2-1	TRBV19	CASSKFGGGSYNEQFF	TGTGCCAGTAGCAAATTCGGGGGAGGCTCCTACAATGAGCAGTTCTTC
-	TRBD1	TRBJ2-7	TRBV30	CAWSSRDRGYEQYF	TGTGCCTGGAGTTCCAGAGACAGGGGTTACGAGCAGTACTTC
-	-	TRBJ1-1	TRBV7-9	CASSLGVGVNTEAFF	TGTGCCAGCAGCTTAGGGGTGGGGGTGAACACTGAAGCTTTCTTT
-	-	TRBJ2-3	TRBV20-1	CSANGARGFSTDTQYF	TGCAGTGCTAATGGGGCTAGGGGGTTCTCCACAGATACGCAGTATTTT
few	-	TRBJ2-1	TRBV29-1	CSGEDGSYNEQFF	TGCAGCGGGGAGGATGGCTCCTACAATGAGCAGTTCTTC
few	-	TRBJ2-7	TRBV9	CASSVAGWDGGQAGYEQYF	TGTGCCAGCAGCGTAGCTGGCTGGGATGGAGGCCAGGCGGGGTACGAGCAGTACTTC
-	TRBD1	TRBJ2-7	TRBV9	CASSFGQGRQTF	TGTGCCAGCAGCTTTGGACAGGGGCGTCAGACCTTC
few	-	TRBJ2-5	TRBV7-2	CASSLGGAGPQETQYF	TGTGCCAGCAGCTTAGGAGGGGCGGGTCCACAAGAGACCCAGTACTTC
-	TRBD1	TRBJ1-1	TRBV9	CASSEGGQGGTEAFF	TGTGCCAGCAGCGAGGGAGGACAGGGAGGAACTGAAGCTTTCTTT
-	TRBD2	TRBJ2-7	TRBV20-1	CSAILAGGRYEQYF	TGCAGTGCTATCCTAGCGGGAGGACGCTACGAGCAGTACTTC
-	-	TRBJ1-2	TRBV7-6	CASSLAGGTSGYTF	TGTGCCAGCAGCTTAGCGGGGGGTACGAGTGGCTACACCTTC
-	-	TRBJ2-5	TRBV11-2	CASTGETQLQGTQYF	TGTGCCAGCACAGGAGAGACTCAACTCCAGGGGACCCAGTACTTC
few	-	TRBJ2-3	TRBV14	CASSHMRGILARDTQYF	TGTGCCAGCAGCCATATGCGGGGTATACTAGCCCGAGATACGCAGTATTTT
many	-	TRBJ2-3	TRBV5-6	CASSIWGYTDTQYF	TGTGCCAGCAGCATCTGGGGCTACACAGATACGCAGTATTTT